This TCR beta chain was obtained from a study of patients and donors after allogeneic stem cell transplantation. TCRdb recomputed calls from the RT-PCR reads with MiXCR, one row per CDR3 protein. The table shows about 90,000 distinct CDR3 sequences, with 48% occurring only once. This TCR was sampled from a human donor who was either an allogeneic HSCT recipient or a stem cell or donor lymphocyte infusion donor (not recorded which). It is not recorded whose cells these are; they may come from a transplant donor. The sample taken for sequencing was blood, either unsorted or a sorted T cell fraction (not recorded which).

DNA of the CDR3: TGTGCCAGCTCGGACAGCCCTAATTCACCCCTCCACTTT. This sequence encodes CASSDSPNSPLHF. The genes are TRBV12-3 or TRBV12-4 and TRBJ1-6; a weak D match, TRBD1 (6 bases). V was cut by 8 bases and J by 6 bases, with 11 bases left in between. The CDR3 runs 13 residues.